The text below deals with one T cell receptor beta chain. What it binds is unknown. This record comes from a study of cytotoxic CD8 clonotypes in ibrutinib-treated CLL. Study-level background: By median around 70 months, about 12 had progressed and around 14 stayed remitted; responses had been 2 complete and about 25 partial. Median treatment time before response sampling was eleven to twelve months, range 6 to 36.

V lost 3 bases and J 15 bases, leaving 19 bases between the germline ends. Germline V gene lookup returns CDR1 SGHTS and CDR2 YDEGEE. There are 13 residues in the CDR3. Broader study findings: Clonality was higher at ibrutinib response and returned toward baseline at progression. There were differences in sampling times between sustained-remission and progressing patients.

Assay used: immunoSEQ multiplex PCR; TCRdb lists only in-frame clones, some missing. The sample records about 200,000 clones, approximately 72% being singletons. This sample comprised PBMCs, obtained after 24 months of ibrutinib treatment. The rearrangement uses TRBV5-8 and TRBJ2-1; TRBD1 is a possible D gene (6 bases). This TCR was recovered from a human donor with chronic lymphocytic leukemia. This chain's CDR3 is CASSYKLDRNPFF. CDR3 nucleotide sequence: TGTGCCAGCAGCTATAAACTAGACAGGAATCCGTTCTTC. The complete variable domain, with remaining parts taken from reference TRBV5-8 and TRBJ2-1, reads EAGVTQSPTHLIKTRGQQATLRCSPISGHTSVYWYQQALGLGLQFLLWYDEGEERNRGNFPPRFSGRQFPNYSSELNVNALELEDSALYLCASSYKLDRNPFFGPGTRLTVL.